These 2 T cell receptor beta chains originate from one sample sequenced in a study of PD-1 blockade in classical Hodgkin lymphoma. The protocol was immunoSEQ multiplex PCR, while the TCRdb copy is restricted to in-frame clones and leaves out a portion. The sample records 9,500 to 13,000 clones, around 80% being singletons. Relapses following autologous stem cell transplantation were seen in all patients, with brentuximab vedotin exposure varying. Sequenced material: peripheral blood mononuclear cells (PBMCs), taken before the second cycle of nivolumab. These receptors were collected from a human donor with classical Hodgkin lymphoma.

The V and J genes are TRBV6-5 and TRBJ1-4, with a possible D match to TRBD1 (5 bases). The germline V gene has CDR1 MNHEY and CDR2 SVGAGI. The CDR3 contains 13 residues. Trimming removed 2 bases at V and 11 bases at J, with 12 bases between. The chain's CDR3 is CASSYGTFSKLFF. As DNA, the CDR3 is TGTGCCAGCAGTTACGGGACTTTCTCCAAACTGTTTTTT.

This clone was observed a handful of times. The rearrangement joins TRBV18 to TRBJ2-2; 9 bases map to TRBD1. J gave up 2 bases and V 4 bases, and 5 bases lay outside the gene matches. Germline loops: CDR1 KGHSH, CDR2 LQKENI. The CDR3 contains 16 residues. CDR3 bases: TGTGCCAGCTCACAGCCGGGACAGGGCAACACCGGGGAGCTGTTTTTT. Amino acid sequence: CASSQPGQGNTGELFF.